This TCR beta chain was obtained from a study of siplizumab effects on memory and regulatory T cells. Germline V gene data show CDR1 as SGHRS and CDR2 as YFSETQ. J was trimmed by 4 bases and V by 4 bases; bases with no gene match: 11. The CDR3 length is 16 residues. TCRdb's table, derived via immunoSEQ multiplex PCR, lists solely in-frame clones and lacks some. The sample lists approximately 100,000 clones; more than 85% were seen once. Material: CD4+ T cells sorted from blood. The chain joins TRBV5-1 to TRBJ2-5; 9 bases align to TRBD2. The TCR comes from a human donor in good health. Some clones in this sample may be carry-over from other donors' samples. The DNA of the CDR3 is TGCGCCAGCAGCCCCGGTGCGGGAGGGCCGGGAGAGACCCAGTACTTC. Protein product: CASSPGAGGPGETQYF.